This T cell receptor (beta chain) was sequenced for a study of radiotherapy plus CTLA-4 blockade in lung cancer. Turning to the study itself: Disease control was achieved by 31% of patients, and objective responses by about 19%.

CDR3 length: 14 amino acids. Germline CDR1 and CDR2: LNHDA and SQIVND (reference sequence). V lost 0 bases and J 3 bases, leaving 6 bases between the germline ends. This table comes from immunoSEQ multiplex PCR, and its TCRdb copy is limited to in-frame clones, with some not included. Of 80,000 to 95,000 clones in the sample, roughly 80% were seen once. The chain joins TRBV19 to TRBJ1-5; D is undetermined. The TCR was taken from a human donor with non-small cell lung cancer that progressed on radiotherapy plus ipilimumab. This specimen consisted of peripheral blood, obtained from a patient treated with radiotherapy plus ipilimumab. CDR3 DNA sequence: TGTGCCAGTAGTATAGAGGCGGTCAATCAGCCCCAGCATTTT. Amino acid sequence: CASSIEAVNQPQHF. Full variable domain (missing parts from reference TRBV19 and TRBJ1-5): DGGITQSPKYLFRKEGQNVTLSCEQNLNHDAMYWYRQDPGQGLRLIYYSQIVNDFQKGDIAEGYSVSREKKESFPLTVTSAQKNPTAFYLCASSIEAVNQPQHFGDGTRLSIL.